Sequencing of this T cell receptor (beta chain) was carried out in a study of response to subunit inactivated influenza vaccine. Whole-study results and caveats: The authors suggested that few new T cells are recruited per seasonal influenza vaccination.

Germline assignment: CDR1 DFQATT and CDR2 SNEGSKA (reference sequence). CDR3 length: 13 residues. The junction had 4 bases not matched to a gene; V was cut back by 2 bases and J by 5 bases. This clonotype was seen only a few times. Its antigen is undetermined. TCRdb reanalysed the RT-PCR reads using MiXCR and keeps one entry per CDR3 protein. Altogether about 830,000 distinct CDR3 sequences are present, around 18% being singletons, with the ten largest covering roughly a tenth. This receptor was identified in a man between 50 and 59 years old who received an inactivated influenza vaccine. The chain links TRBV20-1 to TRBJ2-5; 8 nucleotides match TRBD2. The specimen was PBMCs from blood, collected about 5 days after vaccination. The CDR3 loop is CSARFGRVETQYF. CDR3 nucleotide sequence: TGCAGTGCTAGATTCGGGAGGGTCGAGACCCAGTACTTC.